The next 22 T cell receptor beta chains were all read from a single sample in a study of shared clonotypes between healthy human individuals. This table comes from immunoSEQ multiplex PCR, and its TCRdb copy is limited to in-frame clones, with some not included. The table shows hundreds of thousands of clones, with more than 70% occurring only once. The sample consisted of memory CD4+ T cells sorted from blood. Subset of the sample: CD45RA-negative fraction. The receptors were sampled from a woman in her 30s in good health.

The chain recombines TRBV2 with TRBJ2-7; 8 bases agree with TRBD1. Per the germline V gene, CDR1 is SNHLY and CDR2 is FYNNEI. The CDR3 has 13 amino acids. Trimming at V came to 8 bases and at J to 6 bases, leaving 9 bases not matched to a gene. CDR3: CASRGTGRLEQYF. In nucleotides, the CDR3 is TGTGCCAGCCGGGGGACAGGTAGGCTCGAGCAGTACTTC. Full variable domain (missing parts from reference TRBV2 and TRBJ2-7): EPEVTQTPSHQVTQMGQEVILRCVPISNHLYFYWYRQILGQKVEFLVSFYNNEISEKSEIFDDQFSVERPDGSNFTLKIRSTKLEDSAMYFCASRGTGRLEQYFGPGTRLTVT.

Only a few counts were recorded for this clone. The CDR3 bases are TGTGCCAGCAGCTTGGGAGGGACAGGCGGGACCTCCCATGAGCAGTTCTTC. Translated: CASSLGGTGGTSHEQFF. The chain joins TRBV11-2 to TRBJ2-1, with TRBD1 as a possible D gene (8 bases). V was clipped by 3 bases and J by 8 bases, with 23 bases between them. From germline, CDR1 is SGHAT and CDR2 FQNNGV. This CDR3 has 17 amino acids.

The CDR3 loop reads CSAMAGNQPQHF. In DNA, the CDR3 is TGCAGCGCCATGGCGGGGAATCAGCCCCAGCATTTT. The chain has TRBV29-1 and TRBJ1-5, with D hard to call. The germline V gene encodes CDR1 SQVTM and CDR2 ANQGSEA. This CDR3 has 12 amino acids. V was pared by 7 bases and J by 4 bases, with 11 bases between.

The chain joins TRBV28 to TRBJ1-1; a weak D match, TRBD1 (6 bases). Germline lookup yields CDR1 MDHEN and CDR2 SYDVKM. The CDR3 sequence is 12 residues long. V gave up 5 bases and J gave up 7 bases, with 11 bases separating them. CDR3 in amino acids: CASSTGQIEAFF. CDR3 DNA sequence: TGTGCCAGCAGTACAGGACAGATTGAAGCTTTCTTT. The variable domain in full, with the rest retrieved from reference TRBV28 and TRBJ1-1, is DVKVTQSSRYLVKRTGEKVFLECVQDMDHENMFWYRQDPGLGLRLIYFSYDVKMKEKGDIPEGYSVSREKKERFSLILESASTNQTSMYLCASSTGQIEAFFGQGTRLTVV.

V usage is TRBV5-5 and J usage is TRBJ2-7; D is uncertain. The V end was cut by 7 bases, the J end by 3 bases, with 20 bases between. This CDR3 has 15 amino acids. In germline, CDR1 is SGHKS, CDR2 YYEKEE (reference sequence). Written as DNA, the CDR3 is TGTGCCAGCGCTGGCGTCTTTTCCGCCCGCTACGAGCAGTACTTC. Encoded protein: CASAGVFSARYEQYF.

This chain joins TRBV6-5 and TRBJ1-4; a possible D gene is TRBD1 (6 bases). Trimming removed 8 bases from V and 8 bases from J, with 12 bases in between. Germline V gene sequence: CDR1 MNHEY, CDR2 SVGAGI. CDR3 length equals 12 residues. CDR3 region: CASGGGGEKLFF. The CDR3 DNA reads TGTGCCAGCGGGGGCGGAGGCGAAAAACTGTTTTTT.

The CDR3 is CASIRLERRETQYF. The CDR3, as DNA: TGTGCCAGTATCAGACTAGAACGAAGAGAGACCCAGTACTTC. The rearrangement joins TRBV19 to TRBJ2-5, with D perhaps TRBD2 (6 bases). Trimming shortened V by 7 bases and J by 4 bases, and 16 bases separated the two germline ends. The CDR3 is made up of 14 amino acids. Germline values: CDR1 LNHDA, CDR2 SQIVND (reference sequence).

V usage is TRBV5-1 and J usage is TRBJ2-5, with D perhaps matching TRBD1 (5 bases). V shed 2 bases and J shed 4 bases, with 9 bases lying between them. The CDR3 is 13 amino acids. The germline V gene has CDR1 SGHRS and CDR2 YFSETQ. CDR3 loop: CASSFQGRETQYF. CDR3 nucleotides: TGCGCCAGCAGCTTCCAGGGTCGAGAGACCCAGTACTTC.

As DNA, the CDR3 is TGTGCCTATAGCGGGGGGTACACCGGGGAGCTGTTTTTT. Translating it yields CAYSGGYTGELFF. J is TRBJ2-2 and V is TRBV30; 10 nucleotides line up with TRBD2. After removal of 7 bases from V and 3 bases from J, the junction contained 2 bases not matched to a gene. The germline V gene has CDR1 GTSNPN and CDR2 SVGIG (reference sequence). This CDR3 has 13 amino acids.

This clone was counted between two and nine times. The chain links TRBV4-1 to TRBJ2-1; TRBD2 matches at 10 bases. Losses at the gene ends were 3 bases for V and 4 bases for J; bases not matched to a gene: 3. Germline V CDR1 and CDR2: MGHRA, YSYEKL. The CDR3 extends over 15 amino acids. CDR3 amino acids: CASSQLAGVYNEQFF. The CDR3 coding sequence is TGCGCCAGCAGCCAGCTAGCGGGAGTGTACAATGAGCAGTTCTTC.

The rearrangement links TRBV28 to TRBJ2-6; D possibly matches TRBD1 or TRBD2 (5 bases each). This CDR3 region has 15 residues. Germline values: CDR1 MDHEN, CDR2 SYDVKM. V was clipped by 5 bases and J by 2 bases, with 10 bases between them. CDR3 sequence reads: CASSPGAAGANVLTF. CDR3 DNA sequence: TGTGCCAGCAGTCCCGGGGCAGCTGGGGCCAACGTCCTGACTTTC.

The rearrangement uses TRBV4-1 and TRBJ2-7, with 11 positions matching TRBD2. This CDR3 is built from 20 residues. V dropped 3 bases and J dropped 0; count of bases not matched to a gene: 16. The germline CDR1 and CDR2 sequences are MGHRA and YSYEKL. The CDR3 coding sequence is TGCGCCAGCAGCCAGGCCACTAGCGGGAGAGCCCCACCCGGCTCCTACGAGCAGTACTTC. As protein: CASSQATSGRAPPGSYEQYF.

The chain carries TRBV28 and TRBJ2-1; 13 nucleotides line up with TRBD2. J gave up 7 bases and V 8 bases, and 11 bases lay outside the gene matches. Germline lookup yields CDR1 MDHEN and CDR2 SYDVKM. The CDR3 is 16 residues long. The CDR3 reads CASAPGGTSGKNEQFF. The CDR3, as DNA: TGTGCCAGCGCTCCAGGCGGGACTAGCGGGAAGAATGAGCAGTTCTTC.

A note on this clone: The sample holds other DNA sequences that translate to the same CDR3. V is TRBV2 and J is TRBJ2-1; 8 bases line up with TRBD2. Germline V CDR1 and CDR2: SNHLY, FYNNEI. The CDR3 is made up of 13 amino acids. V was clipped by 6 bases and J by 3 bases; unmatched bases: 1. The CDR3 sequence: CASSLAGYNEQFF. The CDR3 coding sequence is TGTGCCAGCAGCCTAGCGGGCTACAATGAGCAGTTCTTC.

There are a few counts of this clone. One junction end does not reproduce the germline sequence, and a read error may be involved. The rearrangement joins TRBV5-4 to TRBJ1-4, with D unresolved. Germline lookup yields CDR1 SGHNT and CDR2 YYREEE (reference sequence). This CDR3 comprises 13 residues. CDR3 nucleotides: TGTGCCAGCAGTTTGGAAAGGGCTTCCTTACTGTTTTTT. Amino acids: CASSLERASLLFF.

The chain is built from TRBV28 and TRBJ1-1; D call uncertain. V lost 10 bases, J lost 1 base, and 7 bases lay in between. The CDR3 is 11 amino acids. The V gene's germline CDR1 is MDHEN and CDR2 SYDVKM. CDR3 nucleotide sequence: TGTGCCATCACCGAGAACACTGAAGCTTTCTTT. This codes for CAITENTEAFF.

In its sample, this clone was seen once. The chain combines TRBV11-2 with TRBJ1-2, with D unresolved. V was shortened by 3 bases and J by 8 bases, with 10 bases between the two germline ends. Germline V gene sequence: CDR1 SGHAT, CDR2 FQNNGV. The CDR3 consists of 12 residues. CDR3 region: CASSFERQGYTF. The CDR3 bases are TGTGCCAGCAGCTTTGAAAGACAAGGCTACACCTTC.

The gene calls are TRBV2 and TRBJ1-5; 9 bases match TRBD1. The CDR3 totals 15 residues. V was pared by 6 bases and J by 1 base, with 4 bases of the junction left unmatched. In germline, CDR1 is SNHLY, CDR2 FYNNEI. CDR3 bases: TGTGCCAGCAGACACGACAGGGGGAGCAATCAGCCCCAGCATTTT. It encodes CASRHDRGSNQPQHF.

As for this clone: This may come from a read error, since a much larger clone is one base off. The sample carries other DNA sequences with the same CDR3. The J gene is TRBJ2-7, the V gene TRBV11-2; 7 bases line up with TRBD2. Per germline, CDR1 SGHAT and CDR2 FQNNGV. The ends lost 5 bases at V and 0 bases at J; junction bases unmatched: 4. This CDR3 is 14 amino acids long. The CDR3 DNA is TGTGCCAGCAGCCCGCAGCGGGACTCCTACGAGCAGTACTTC. Translation: CASSPQRDSYEQYF.

J is TRBJ2-2 and V is TRBV28; no reliable D call. The V gene's germline CDR1 is MDHEN and CDR2 SYDVKM. The length of the CDR3 is 12 residues. V was shortened by 8 bases and J by 3 bases, with 7 bases between the two germline ends. The CDR3 coding sequence is TGTGCCAGCGGGTCGGACACCGGGGAGCTGTTTTTT. It codes for CASGSDTGELFF. Together with reference TRBV28 and TRBJ2-2, the CDR3 gives the full variable domain: DVKVTQSSRYLVKRTGEKVFLECVQDMDHENMFWYRQDPGLGLRLIYFSYDVKMKEKGDIPEGYSVSREKKERFSLILESASTNQTSMYLCASGSDTGELFFGEGSRLTVL.

A word on this clone: Additional DNA sequences in this sample encode the identical CDR3. The V gene is TRBV6-1, the J gene TRBJ2-7; D might be TRBD1 (6 bases). Germline CDR1 MNHNS, CDR2 SASEGT. Trimming shortened V by 2 bases and J by 1 base, and 9 bases separated the two germline ends. The CDR3 totals 14 residues. CDR3: CASSERGQSYEQYF. The CDR3 DNA reads TGTGCCAGCAGTGAAAGGGGACAATCCTACGAGCAGTACTTC.

This CDR3 is CAVKRLASGTDTQYF. CDR3 nucleotides: TGTGCCGTGAAGAGACTAGCGAGCGGGACAGATACGCAGTATTTT. V and J are TRBV2 and TRBJ2-3, with 8 bases aligning to TRBD2. This CDR3 is 15 amino acids long. The V gene's germline CDR1 is SNHLY and CDR2 FYNNEI. V lost 11 bases and J lost 3; bases outside the gene matches: 13.